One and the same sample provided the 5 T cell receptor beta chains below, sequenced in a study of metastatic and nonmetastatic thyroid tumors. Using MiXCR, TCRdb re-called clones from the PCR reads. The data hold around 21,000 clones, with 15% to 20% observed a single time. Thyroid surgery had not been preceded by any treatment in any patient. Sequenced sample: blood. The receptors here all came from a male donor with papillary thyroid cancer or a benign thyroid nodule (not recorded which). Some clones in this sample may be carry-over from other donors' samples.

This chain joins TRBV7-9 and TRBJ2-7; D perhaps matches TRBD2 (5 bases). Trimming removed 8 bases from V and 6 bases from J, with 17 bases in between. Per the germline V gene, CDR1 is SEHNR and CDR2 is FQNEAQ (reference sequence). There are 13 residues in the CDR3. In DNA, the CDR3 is TGTGCCAGCGCGTCTTCGGACTGGTCCGAGCAGTACTTC. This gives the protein CASASSDWSEQYF.

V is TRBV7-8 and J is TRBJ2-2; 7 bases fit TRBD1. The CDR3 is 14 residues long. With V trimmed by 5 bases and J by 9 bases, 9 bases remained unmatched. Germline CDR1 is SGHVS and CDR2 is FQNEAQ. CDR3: CASSPAPGQRELFF. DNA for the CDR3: TGTGCCAGCAGCCCAGCCCCGGGACAGAGGGAGCTGTTTTTT.

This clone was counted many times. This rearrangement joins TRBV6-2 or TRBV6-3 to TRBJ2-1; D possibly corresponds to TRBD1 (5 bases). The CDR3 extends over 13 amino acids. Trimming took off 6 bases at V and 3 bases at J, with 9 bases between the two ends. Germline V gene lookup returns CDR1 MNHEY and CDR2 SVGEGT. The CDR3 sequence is CASSPDSYNEQFF. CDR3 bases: TGTGCCAGCAGCCCAGACAGCTACAATGAGCAGTTCTTC.

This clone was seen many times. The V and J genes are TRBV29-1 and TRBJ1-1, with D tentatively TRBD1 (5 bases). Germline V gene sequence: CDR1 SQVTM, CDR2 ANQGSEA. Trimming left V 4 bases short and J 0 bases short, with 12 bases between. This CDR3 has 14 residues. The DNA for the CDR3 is TGCAGCGTTGTTCGGGGGACCTTGAACACTGAAGCTTTCTTT. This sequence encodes CSVVRGTLNTEAFF.

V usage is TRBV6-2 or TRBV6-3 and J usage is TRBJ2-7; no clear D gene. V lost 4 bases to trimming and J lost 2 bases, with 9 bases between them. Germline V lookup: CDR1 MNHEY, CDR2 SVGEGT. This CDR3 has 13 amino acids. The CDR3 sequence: CASSLDAPYEQYF. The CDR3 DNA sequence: TGTGCCAGCAGTTTGGACGCTCCCTACGAGCAGTACTTC.